The TCR beta chain under discussion was sequenced for a study of T cell responses to AZD1222 COVID-19 vaccine. Points from the study as a whole: Spike-specific TCR breadth and depth both grew after two AZD1222 doses.

Germline V gene lookup returns CDR1 SGHTA and CDR2 FQGNSA. V was shortened by 2 bases and J by 4 bases, with 11 bases between the two germline ends. The CDR3 consists of 15 residues. Concerning this clone: As yet, its antigen is unknown.

Profiled with immunoSEQ multiplex PCR; TCRdb holds only in-frame clones, not every one. The data show more than 95,000 clones, with roughly 86% seen just once and 3.3% held by the top ten. This material consisted of peripheral blood, taken 28 days after the second dose of the MenACWY control vaccine. The origin of this receptor is an adult who received the MenACWY meningococcal vaccine as a control. The chain joins TRBV7-2 to TRBJ2-2; D is undetermined. The CDR3 bases are TGTGCCAGCAGCTTATCGTCCGGTTCCACCGGGGAGCTGTTTTTT. It translates to CASSLSSGSTGELFF.